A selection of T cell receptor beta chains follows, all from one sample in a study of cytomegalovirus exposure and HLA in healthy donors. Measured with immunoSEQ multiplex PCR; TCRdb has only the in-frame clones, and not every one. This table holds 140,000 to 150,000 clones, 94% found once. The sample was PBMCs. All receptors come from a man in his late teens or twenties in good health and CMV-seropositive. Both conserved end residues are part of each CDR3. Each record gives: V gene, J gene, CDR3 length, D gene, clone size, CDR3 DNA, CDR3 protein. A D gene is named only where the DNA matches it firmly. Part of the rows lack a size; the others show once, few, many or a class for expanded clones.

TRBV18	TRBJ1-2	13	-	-	TGTGCCAGCTCACCAACCCGGGGCTATGGCTACACCTTC	CASSPTRGYGYTF
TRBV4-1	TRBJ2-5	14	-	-	TGCGCCAGCAGCCAAGGGGCAGTTTGGGAGACCCAGTACTTC	CASSQGAVWETQYF
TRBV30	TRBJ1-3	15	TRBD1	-	TGTGCCTGGGCAGGGGGCTCCTTCTCTGGAAACACCATATATTTT	CAWAGGSFSGNTIYF
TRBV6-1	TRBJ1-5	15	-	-	TGTGCCAGCAGAGATAACAGGGTTCTGAATCAGCCCCAGCATTTT	CASRDNRVLNQPQHF
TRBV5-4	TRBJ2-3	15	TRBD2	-	TGTGCCAGCAGCCCTTTTAGCGGGAGCCCAGATACGCAGTATTTT	CASSPFSGSPDTQYF
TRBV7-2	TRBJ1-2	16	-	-	TGTGCCAGCAGCTTAGCGCTGGGGCCAGGGAGGCTGGGCTACACCTTC	CASSLALGPGRLGYTF
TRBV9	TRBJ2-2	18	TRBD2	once	TGTGCCAGCAGCGTAGAAGGTAGCGGGGTAGGAGGGACCGGGGAGCTGTTTTTT	CASSVEGSGVGGTGELFF
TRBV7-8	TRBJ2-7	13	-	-	TGTGCCAGCAGCCTGACAGGCCCCTACGAGCAGTACTTC	CASSLTGPYEQYF
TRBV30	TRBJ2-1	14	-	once	TGTGCCTGGAGCTCTCTCGGTGTAGACAATGAGCAGTTCTTC	CAWSSLGVDNEQFF
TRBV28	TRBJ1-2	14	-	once	TGTGCCAGCAGTTTATGGGAGGGCGGAGATGGCTACACCTTC	CASSLWEGGDGYTF
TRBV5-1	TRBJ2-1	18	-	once	TGCGCCAGCAGCTTGGTGTCTAGCGGCTCACAAAGGGGGAATGAGCAGTTCTTC	CASSLVSSGSQRGNEQFF
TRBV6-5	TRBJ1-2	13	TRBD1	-	TGTGCCACCAATACGGGACAGGGCAAAGGCTACACCTTC	CATNTGQGKGYTF
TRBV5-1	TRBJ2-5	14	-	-	TGCGCCAGCAGCCCTAGCCTCTTCGGGGAGACCCAGTACTTC	CASSPSLFGETQYF
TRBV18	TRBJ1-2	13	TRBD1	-	TGTGCCAGCTCACCGGAAACCGGGACAGGGGAAACCTTC	CASSPETGTGETF
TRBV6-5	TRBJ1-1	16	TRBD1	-	TGTGCCAGCAGTTACGGGACAGGGATCGGCAGCACTGAAGCTTTCTTT	CASSYGTGIGSTEAFF
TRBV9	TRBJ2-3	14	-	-	TGTGCCAGCAGCGCTAGTACTTCCACAGATACGCAGTATTTT	CASSASTSTDTQYF